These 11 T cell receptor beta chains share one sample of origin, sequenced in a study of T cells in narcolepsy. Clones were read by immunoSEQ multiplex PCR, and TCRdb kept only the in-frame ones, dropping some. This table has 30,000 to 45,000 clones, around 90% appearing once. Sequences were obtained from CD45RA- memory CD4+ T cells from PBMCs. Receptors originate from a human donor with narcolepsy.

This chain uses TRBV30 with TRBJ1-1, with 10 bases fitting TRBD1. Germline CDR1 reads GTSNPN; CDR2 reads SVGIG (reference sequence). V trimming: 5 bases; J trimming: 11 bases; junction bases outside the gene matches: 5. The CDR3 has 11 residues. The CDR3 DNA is TGTGCCTGGCGGGACAGGGGAGACGCTTTCTTT. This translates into CAWRDRGDAFF.

Here the CDR3 reads CASSWHQGNTEAFF. The CDR3 DNA reads as TGTGCCAGCAGCTGGCATCAGGGAAACACTGAAGCTTTCTTT. This rearrangement joins TRBV11-3 to TRBJ1-1, with a weak D call TRBD1 (5 bases). Trimming left V 4 bases short and J 2 bases short, with 11 bases between. The germline gives CDR1 SGHNT, CDR2 YENEEA. This CDR3 contains 14 residues.

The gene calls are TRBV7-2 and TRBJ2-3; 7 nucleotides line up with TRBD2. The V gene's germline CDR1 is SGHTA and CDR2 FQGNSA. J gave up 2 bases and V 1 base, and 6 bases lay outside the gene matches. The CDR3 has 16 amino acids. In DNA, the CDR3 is TGTGCCAGCAGCTTAGTCCCGGGGGGACTCACAGATACGCAGTATTTT. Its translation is CASSLVPGGLTDTQYF.

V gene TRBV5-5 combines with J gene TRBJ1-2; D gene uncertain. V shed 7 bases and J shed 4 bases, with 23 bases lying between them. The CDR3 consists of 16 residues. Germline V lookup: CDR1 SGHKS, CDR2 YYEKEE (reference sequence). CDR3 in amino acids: CASAESISRKTYGYTF. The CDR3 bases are TGTGCCAGCGCCGAAAGTATCTCGCGAAAGACCTATGGCTACACCTTC. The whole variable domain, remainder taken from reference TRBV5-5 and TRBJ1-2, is DAGVTQSPTHLIKTRGQQVTLRCSPISGHKSVSWYQQVLGQGPQFIFQYYEKEERGRGNFPDRFSARQFPNYSSELNVNALLLGDSALYLCASAESISRKTYGYTFGSGTRLTVV.

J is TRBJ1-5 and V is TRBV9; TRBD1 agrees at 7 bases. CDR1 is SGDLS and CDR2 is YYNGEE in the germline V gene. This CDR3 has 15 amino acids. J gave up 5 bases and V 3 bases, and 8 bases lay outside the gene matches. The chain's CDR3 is CASSATTGQDQPQHF. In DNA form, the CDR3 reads TGTGCCAGCAGCGCGACGACAGGGCAGGATCAGCCCCAGCATTTT.

CDR3 in amino acids: CASRTSGRTDTQYF. The CDR3 nucleotides read TGTGCCAGCCGGACTAGCGGTAGGACAGATACGCAGTATTTT. The rearrangement links TRBV6-5 to TRBJ2-3; 10 nucleotides match TRBD2. This CDR3 is built from 14 residues. V shed 8 bases and J 3 bases; nucleotides not matched to a gene: 5. CDR1 MNHEY and CDR2 SVGAGI come from the germline V gene.

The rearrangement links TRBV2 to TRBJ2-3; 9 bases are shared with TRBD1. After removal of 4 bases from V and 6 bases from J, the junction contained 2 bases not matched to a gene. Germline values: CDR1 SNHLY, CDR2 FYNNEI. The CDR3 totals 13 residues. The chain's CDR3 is CASSVQGADTQYF. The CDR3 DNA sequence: TGTGCCAGCAGTGTACAGGGGGCCGATACGCAGTATTTT.

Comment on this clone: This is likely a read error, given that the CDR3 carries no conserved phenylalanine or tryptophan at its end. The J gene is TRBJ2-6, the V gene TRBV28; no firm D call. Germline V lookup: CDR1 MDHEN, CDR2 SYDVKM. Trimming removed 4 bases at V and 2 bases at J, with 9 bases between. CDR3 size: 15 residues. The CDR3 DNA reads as TGTGCCAGCAGTTACGGGCAGCCTGGGGCCAACGTCCTGACTCTC. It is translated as CASSYGQPGANVLTL.

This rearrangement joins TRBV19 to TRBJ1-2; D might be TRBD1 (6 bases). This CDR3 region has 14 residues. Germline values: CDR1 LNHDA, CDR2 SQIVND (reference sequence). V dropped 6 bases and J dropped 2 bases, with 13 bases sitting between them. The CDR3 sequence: CASRRTAPNYGYTF. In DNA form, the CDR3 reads TGTGCCAGTAGGCGGACAGCGCCAAACTATGGCTACACCTTC.

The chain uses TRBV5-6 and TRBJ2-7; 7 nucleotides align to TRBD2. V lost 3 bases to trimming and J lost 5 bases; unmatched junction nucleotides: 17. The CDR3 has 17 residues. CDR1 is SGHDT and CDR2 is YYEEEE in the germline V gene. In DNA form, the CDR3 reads TGTGCCAGCAGCTCGTCCTCCTTCCGGACTAGTCGGCACGAGCAGTACTTC. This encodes CASSSSSFRTSRHEQYF.

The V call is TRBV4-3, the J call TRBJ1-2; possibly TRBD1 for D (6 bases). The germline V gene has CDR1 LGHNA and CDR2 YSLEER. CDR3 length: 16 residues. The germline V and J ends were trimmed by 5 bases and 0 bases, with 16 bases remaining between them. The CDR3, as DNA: TGCGCCAGCAGCTACAGACCAGGGGCGACTAACTATGGCTACACCTTC. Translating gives CASSYRPGATNYGYTF.